Following are 4 T cell receptor beta chains from one sample sequenced in a study of T-cell reconstitution after alpha-beta-depleted transplantation in children (dated by TCRdb to about 2016). The library came from PCR. Reads for this sample came from an Illumina HiSeq 2500. TCR libraries were prepared with molecular barcoding, using unique molecular identifiers to normalize TCRbeta repertoire quantification. The raw public reads went through TCRdb reprocessing: fastp at Q25, MiXCR clone calling, in-frame beta chains kept. Rows with a matching CDR3 protein are joined into one entry that keeps the most common DNA and genes. This sample has hundreds of thousands of distinct CDR3 sequences in its table, and over 25% of those were observed once. The ten largest clones represent 2% to 3% of the sample. Specimen: PBMCs from the stem cell graft donor, collected from the stem cell graft. The source is a human donor who donated a stem cell graft to a child with aplastic anemia.

This clonotype turned up a few times. This chain's CDR3 is CASTIMPQMYNEQFF. CDR3 nucleotide sequence: TGTGCCAGCACCATAATGCCCCAAATGTACAATGAGCAGTTCTTC. The chain uses TRBV7-9 and TRBJ2-1; D unclear. The CDR3 is 15 amino acids. Per germline, CDR1 SEHNR and CDR2 FQNEAQ (reference sequence). Trimming shortened V by 7 bases and J by 4 bases, and 17 bases separated the two germline ends.

The J gene is TRBJ1-3, the V gene TRBV20-1, with 7 bases aligning to TRBD1. V gave up 1 base and J gave up 3 bases; unmatched junction bases: 6. This CDR3 contains 15 residues. CDR1 and CDR2 from the germline V gene are DFQATT and SNEGSKA (reference sequence). CDR3 sequence: CSARAGTVSGNTIYF. DNA of the CDR3: TGCAGTGCTAGAGCAGGGACAGTGAGTGGAAACACCATATATTTT.

The chain combines TRBV20-1 with TRBJ2-4, with D possibly being TRBD1 (5 bases). Per the germline V gene, CDR1 is DFQATT and CDR2 is SNEGSKA (reference sequence). The CDR3 consists of 16 residues. V dropped 0 bases and J dropped 0 bases, with 12 bases sitting between them. CDR3 coding DNA: TGCAGTGCTAGAGATACAGGCACACTAGCCAAAAACATTCAGTACTTC. Translation: CSARDTGTLAKNIQYF.

V usage is TRBV9 and J usage is TRBJ2-3; TRBD2 matches at 11 bases. Losses at the gene ends were 0 bases for V and 3 bases for J; bases not matched to a gene: 6. The V gene's germline CDR1 is SGDLS and CDR2 YYNGEE. The CDR3 spans 17 residues. The CDR3 DNA reads as TGTGCCAGCAGCGTAGGGGATAGCGGGAGGGCGACAGATACGCAGTATTTT. Translating it yields CASSVGDSGRATDTQYF.